The next 2 T cell receptor beta chains were all read from a single sample in a study of blood T cell repertoires in COVID-19. Produced via immunoSEQ multiplex PCR; TCRdb's table is partial and in-frame only. The sample holds around 130,000 clones, more than 80% seen once. The sequencing sample was made of peripheral blood. The receptors come from a woman aged 55-69 years with acute or convalescent COVID-19.

The chain couples TRBV4-1 to TRBJ1-2, with a tentative D call TRBD1 (5 bases). The germline gives CDR1 MGHRA, CDR2 YSYEKL. The V gene lost 3 bases and the J gene lost 4 bases, with 18 bases spanning the gap. This CDR3 region has 16 residues. The CDR3 region has the DNA TGCGCCAGCAGCCAGTTTTTAGGTTTGGGGGGCTATGGCTACACCTTC. Protein product: CASSQFLGLGGYGYTF.

The CDR3 reads CASSQYEAANEKLFF. DNA of the CDR3: TGTGCCAGCAGCCAATACGAGGCAGCTAATGAAAAACTGTTTTTT. The J gene is TRBJ1-4, the V gene TRBV14; no clear D gene. There are 15 residues in the CDR3. Germline lookup yields CDR1 SGHDN and CDR2 FVKESK. V lost 2 bases and J 3 bases, leaving 10 bases between the germline ends.